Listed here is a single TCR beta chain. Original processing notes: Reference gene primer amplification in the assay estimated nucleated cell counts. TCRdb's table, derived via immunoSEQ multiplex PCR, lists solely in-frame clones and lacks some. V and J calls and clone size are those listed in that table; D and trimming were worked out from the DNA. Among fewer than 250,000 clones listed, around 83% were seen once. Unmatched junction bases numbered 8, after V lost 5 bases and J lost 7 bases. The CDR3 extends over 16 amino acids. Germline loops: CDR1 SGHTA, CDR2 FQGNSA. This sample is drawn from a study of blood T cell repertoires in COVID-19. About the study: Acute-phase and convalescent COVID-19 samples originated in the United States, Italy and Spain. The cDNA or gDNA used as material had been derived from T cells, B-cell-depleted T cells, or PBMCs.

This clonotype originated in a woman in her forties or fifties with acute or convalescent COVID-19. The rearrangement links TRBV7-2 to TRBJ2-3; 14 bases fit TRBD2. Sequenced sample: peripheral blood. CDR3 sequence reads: CASSMTSGGAVYTQYF. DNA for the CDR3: TGTGCCAGCAGCATGACTAGCGGGGGGGCGGTTTATACGCAGTATTTT.